This TCR beta chain is drawn from a study of a mutant IDH1 vaccine in newly diagnosed glioma. As to this clone: Antigen: not known.

Time point specified: week 47, end of study. Topical imiquimod was applied with each vaccine dose, which held 300 ug of mutant IDH1 20-mer peptide. The repertoire was sequenced with immunoSEQ multiplex PCR; TCRdb's copy has only in-frame clones and lacks some. The sample includes just over 60,000 clones, roughly four fifths of them seen just once. The CDR3 spans 17 residues. V dropped 0 bases and J dropped 4 bases, with 19 bases sitting between them. Germline V lookup: CDR1 SGHNT, CDR2 YYREEE (reference sequence). Source: PBMCs, taken from a glioma patient whose treatment included an IDH1 peptide vaccine. The TCR sequence derives from a young man with glioma. The chain combines TRBV5-4 with TRBJ1-1; D is possibly TRBD1 (5 bases). The CDR3 nucleotides read TGTGCCAGCAGCTTGGAGAGCCAAAGGGGTCTGTTCACTGAAGCTTTCTTT. Protein sequence: CASSLESQRGLFTEAFF.